Listed below are T cell receptor beta chains from one sample, sequenced in a study of identical twins. TCRdb reanalysed the 5' RACE reads using MiXCR and keeps one entry per CDR3 protein. The data show 700,000 or so distinct CDR3 sequences, around 20% seen once. A further study also used this sample, focusing on T cells expressing NK-cell markers.

Sequencing was carried out using PBMCs. These receptors were obtained from a woman in her late teens or twenties in good health. Both conserved end residues are part of each CDR3. D genes are given only for firm matches. The size of a clone is reported for some rows only, either as once, few or many, or as a class for expanded clones.

CDR3,DNA,J,V,D,size
CASSLISAYEQYF,TGTGCCAGCAGTTTAATCTCTGCCTACGAGCAGTACTTC,TRBJ2-7,TRBV12-3/TRBV12-4,NA,few
CAGSDSGTSRGDEQFF,TGTGCCGGATCCGATAGCGGGACCTCAAGGGGGGATGAGCAGTTCTTC,TRBJ2-1,TRBV6-1,TRBD2,NA
CASSLGLAGPSTDTQYF,TGTGCCAGCAGCCTGGGACTAGCGGGACCGAGCACAGATACGCAGTATTTT,TRBJ2-3,TRBV7-2,TRBD2,NA
CSVTTGLGSGANVLTF,TGCAGCGTTACGACAGGGTTGGGCTCTGGGGCCAACGTCCTGACTTTC,TRBJ2-6,TRBV29-1,TRBD1,NA
CASSESPGLAGYNEQFF,TGCGCCAGCAGTGAGTCACCGGGACTAGCGGGATACAATGAGCAATTCTTC,TRBJ2-1,TRBV10-1,TRBD2,NA
CASSQDGLPTYNEQFF,TGCGCCAGCAGCCAAGATGGCCTGCCCACCTACAATGAGCAGTTCTTC,TRBJ2-1,TRBV4-3,NA,few
CSARGVEFTDTQYF,TGCAGTGCTAGGGGTGTGGAATTCACAGATACGCAGTATTTT,TRBJ2-3,TRBV20-1,NA,NA
CASSANLGFTEAFF,TGCGCCAGCAGCGCGAACCTTGGTTTCACTGAAGCTTTCTTT,TRBJ1-1,TRBV10-1,NA,NA
CSVATSGRGRETQYF,TGCAGTGTCGCAACTAGCGGGAGGGGTCGGGAGACCCAGTACTTC,TRBJ2-5,TRBV20-1,TRBD2,few
CASRESQTFQETQYF,TGTGCCAGCAGGGAATCCCAAACCTTCCAAGAGACCCAGTACTTC,TRBJ2-5,TRBV7-9,NA,few
CASRGAGVGQPQHF,TGTGCCAGCAGGGGGGCAGGCGTAGGCCAGCCCCAGCATTTT,TRBJ1-5,TRBV7-2,NA,NA
CASSPGGVVKYEQYF,TGTGCCAGCAGCCCCGGGGGAGTGGTAAAATACGAGCAGTACTTC,TRBJ2-7,TRBV12-3/TRBV12-4,NA,NA
CASRQTYARGEQYF,TGTGCCAGCAGACAGACTTACGCACGAGGCGAGCAGTACTTC,TRBJ2-7,TRBV12-3/TRBV12-4,NA,few
CSARELLRRTYNEQFF,TGCAGTGCTAGAGAATTGCTGCGGCGGACCTACAATGAGCAGTTCTTC,TRBJ2-1,TRBV20-1,NA,few
CASSPRDSNTEAFF,TGTGCCAGCAGCCCTAGGGACAGCAACACTGAAGCTTTCTTT,TRBJ1-1,TRBV9,TRBD1,NA
CASSRSIREQYF,TGTGCCAGCAGCCGATCAATCCGGGAGCAGTACTTC,TRBJ2-7,TRBV3-1,NA,once
CASSLVRETEETQYF,TGTGCCAGCAGTTTAGTCCGGGAGACGGAGGAGACCCAGTACTTC,TRBJ2-5,TRBV12-3/TRBV12-4,NA,few
CASSDRDRSDEQYF,TGTGCCAGCAGTGACCGGGACAGGTCGGACGAGCAGTACTTC,TRBJ2-7,TRBV25-1,TRBD1,NA
CASSQFRPQGEQFF,TGTGCCAGCAGTCAATTTAGGCCGCAGGGCGAGCAGTTCTTC,TRBJ2-1,TRBV5-6,NA,NA
CASSLQATGRGNTIYF,TGTGCCAGCAGTTTACAGGCAACAGGGAGGGGAAACACCATATATTTT,TRBJ1-3,TRBV27,NA,NA
CSVVPRLAEHNEQFF,TGCAGCGTTGTCCCCCGACTAGCGGAACACAATGAGCAGTTCTTC,TRBJ2-1,TRBV29-1,TRBD2,NA
CASSPRTGRSSGANVLTF,TGTGCCAGCAGTCCGCGGACAGGCCGTAGCTCTGGGGCCAACGTCCTGACTTTC,TRBJ2-6,TRBV27,TRBD1,NA
CASSLSAREQFF,TGTGCCAGCAGCTTATCGGCACGTGAGCAGTTCTTC,TRBJ2-1,TRBV7-2,NA,many
CASSSRGRRAYEQYF,TGTGCCAGCAGTTCCCGGGGCAGGAGGGCCTACGAGCAGTACTTC,TRBJ2-7,TRBV7-2,NA,few
CASSPRDRNSEQYF,TGTGCCAGCAGCCCCCGGGACAGGAATTCCGAGCAGTACTTC,TRBJ2-7,TRBV9,TRBD1,NA
CSVEGVLAGGLTDTQYF,TGCAGCGTTGAAGGCGTTTTAGCGGGGGGGCTGACAGATACGCAGTATTTT,TRBJ2-3,TRBV29-1,TRBD2,few
CASSYSGGVYNEQFF,TGTGCCAGCAGTTACTCTGGGGGTGTTTACAATGAGCAGTTCTTC,TRBJ2-1,TRBV6-5,NA,few
CASSFTRETDTQYF,TGTGCCAGCAGCTTTACGAGGGAAACAGATACGCAGTATTTT,TRBJ2-3,TRBV7-9,NA,NA
CSAHRGANYGYTF,TGCAGTGCACACAGGGGTGCTAACTATGGCTACACCTTC,TRBJ1-2,TRBV20-1,TRBD1,many
CASSQVVKGSTEAFF,TGCGCCAGCAGCCAAGTAGTGAAGGGGAGCACTGAAGCTTTCTTT,TRBJ1-1,TRBV4-1,NA,NA
CATEDQDTGELFF,TGTGCCACCGAGGACCAAGACACCGGGGAGCTGTTTTTT,TRBJ2-2,TRBV10-3,NA,NA